What follows is one T cell receptor beta chain and its context. Its antigen is still unknown. PCR involved 60 Vbeta and 13 Jbeta primers. In the original analysis: Counted up in a later analysis, unique TCR beta chains came to about 80 million, with roughly 11 million shared. Libraries were prepared by immunoSEQ multiplex PCR; TCRdb keeps only in-frame clonotypes and omits some of them. V and J calls and clone size are given by that table; D and trimming were obtained from the DNA. This table has about 200,000 clones, approximately 80% appearing once. The data belong to a study of cytomegalovirus exposure and HLA in healthy donors. Study-wide results and caveats: Cytomegalovirus association was assigned to 150 to 200 TCR beta chains. It was reportedly the case that the classifier diagnosed cytomegalovirus status with high specificity and sensitivity. With later analysis, a missense DCLRE1C variant became linked to TCR beta V- and J-gene trimming.

The CDR3 runs 18 residues. Per the germline V gene, CDR1 is MGHRA and CDR2 is YSYEKL. V lost 0 bases and J lost 2; bases outside the gene matches: 8. This chain joins TRBV4-1 and TRBJ2-3; TRBD2 matches at 10 bases. The receptor was derived from a girl aged 2-15 years in good health and CMV-seronegative. The specimen was PBMCs. CDR3 coding DNA: TGCGCCAGCAGCCAAGATCAGGCTAGCGGGGGTTACACAGATACGCAGTATTTT. Protein: CASSQDQASGGYTDTQYF.